A selection of T cell receptor beta chains follows, all from one sample in a study of T cells in Graves' hyperthyroidism and ophthalmopathy. From the multiplex PCR reads, TCRdb called clonotypes with MiXCR, one entry per CDR3 protein. The table shows roughly 420,000 distinct CDR3 sequences, with about a sixth occurring only once. Sequencing was performed on blood. These receptors were obtained from a woman between 18 and 30 years old with Graves' hyperthyroidism. Both conserved end residues are trimmed from each CDR3.

V,CDR3
TRBV9,ASSVGAVGVTEAS
TRBV4-1,ASSQTTGGANEKLF
TRBV14,ASSQMTGIRYT
TRBV4-1,ASSRSWMGSPLH
TRBV27,ASSASGTRSYEQY
TRBV28,ASSRWAETQY
TRBV24-1,ATSDFVEGTYNEQF
TRBV12-3/TRBV12-4,ASTGQRGQY
TRBV20-1,SAAPGLAGYNEQF
TRBV3-1,ASSKILAGGVGELF
TRBV4-2,ASSQETGARGETQY
TRBV6-5,ASRPNAGATEQY
TRBV20-1,SACRTSGPYEQY
TRBV27,ASSLSPGFGTYNSPLH
TRBV3-1,ASSPPPGRGLETQY
TRBV13,ASSYGQGRVRDQPQH
TRBV3-1,ASSQDWGSNQPQH
TRBV11-1,ASSLPHSYEQY